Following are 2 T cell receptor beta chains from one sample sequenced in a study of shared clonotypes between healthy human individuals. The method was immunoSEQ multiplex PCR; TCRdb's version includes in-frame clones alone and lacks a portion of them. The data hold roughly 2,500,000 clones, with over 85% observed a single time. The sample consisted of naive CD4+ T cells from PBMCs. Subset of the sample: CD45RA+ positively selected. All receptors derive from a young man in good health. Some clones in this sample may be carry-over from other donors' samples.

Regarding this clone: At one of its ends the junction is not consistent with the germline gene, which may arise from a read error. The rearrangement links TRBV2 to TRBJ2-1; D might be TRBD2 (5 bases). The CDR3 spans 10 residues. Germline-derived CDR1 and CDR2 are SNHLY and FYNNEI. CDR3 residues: CASSEPGSLF. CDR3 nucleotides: TGTGCCAGCAGTGAACCTGGGAGTCTCTTC. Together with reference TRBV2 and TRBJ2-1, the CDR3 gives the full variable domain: EPEVTQTPSHQVTQMGQEVILRCVPISNHLYFYWYRQILGQKVEFLVSFYNNEISEKSEIFDDQFSVERPDGSNFTLKIRSTKLEDSAMYFCASSEPGSLFGPGTRLTVL.

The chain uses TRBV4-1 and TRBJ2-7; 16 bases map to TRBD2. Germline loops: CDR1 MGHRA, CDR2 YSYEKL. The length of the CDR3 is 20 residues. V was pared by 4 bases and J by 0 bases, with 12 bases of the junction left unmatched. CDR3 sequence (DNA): TGCGCCAGCAGCCTATTGCCGGGACTAGCGGGAGGGCTTCTCTCCTACGAGCAGTACTTC. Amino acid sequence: CASSLLPGLAGGLLSYEQYF.